This T cell receptor (beta chain) was obtained from a study of blood T cells in healthy people across ages. In this sample, this clonotype turned up many times. Its antigen is not identified. With 6 bases removed from V and 5 bases from J, the gap between germline ends came to 18 bases. CDR1 is MDHEN, CDR2 SYDVKM, per germline. The CDR3 runs to 15 residues. Regarding the study as a whole: Total diversity from one million sequenced T cells was likely underestimated. Donors of long life had a larger count of naive CD4+ cells and greater diversity than aged donors.

The second PCR ran about 6 to 12 cycles with a sample-barcoded 5' primer and J-beta primers. TCRdb reprocessed the 5' RACE reads with MiXCR, giving one entry per CDR3 protein. The sample lists just over 1 million distinct CDR3 sequences, 40% to 50% occurring once. Total RNA was isolated from each sample in quantities of at least 5.5 micrograms. The receptor was isolated from a woman aged 60-75 years in good health. The sequenced sample was blood. This rearrangement joins TRBV28 to TRBJ2-3; TRBD1 or TRBD2 may be the D gene (6 bases each). Here the CDR3 reads CASRPQTGGGDTQYF. The CDR3 nucleotides read TGTGCCAGCAGGCCTCAAACAGGAGGGGGAGATACGCAGTATTTT.